The next 24 T cell receptor beta chains were all read from a single sample in a study of shared clonotypes between healthy human individuals. The naive CD8 subset, CD45RO-negative cells positively selected for CCR7, excluded terminally differentiated effector memory CD45RA+ cells. The repertoire was sequenced with immunoSEQ multiplex PCR; TCRdb's copy has only in-frame clones and lacks some. The sample has millions of clones, just under 95% seen once; the top ten hold roughly 1%. The sequencing input was naive CD8+ T cells sorted from blood. These TCRs come from a man aged 18 to 29 in good health.

A remark on this clone: The same CDR3 arises from other DNA sequences in this sample as well. The rearrangement links TRBV5-1 to TRBJ1-4; no reliable D call. CDR3 length: 11 residues. Germline CDR1 reads SGHRS; CDR2 reads YFSETQ. Trimming took 4 bases from V and 8 from J, leaving 6 bases between them. The CDR3 loop reads CASSAGEKLFF. The CDR3 bases are TGCGCCAGCAGCGCGGGCGAAAAACTGTTTTTT.

As for this clone: The sample carries other DNA sequences with the same CDR3. The CDR3 DNA reads as TGTGCCAGCAGTCCCGACAGGGACTACGAGCAGTACTTC. Translation gives CASSPDRDYEQYF. V and J are TRBV27 and TRBJ2-7; 7 positions agree with TRBD1. Germline V gives CDR1 MNHEY, CDR2 SMNVEV (reference sequence). J was trimmed by 3 bases and V by 5 bases; bases with no gene match: 4. CDR3 size: 13 residues.

V usage is TRBV2 and J usage is TRBJ2-1, with D maybe TRBD2 (5 bases). V lost 4 bases and J 12 bases, leaving 25 bases between the germline ends. The CDR3 consists of 16 residues. From germline, CDR1 is SNHLY and CDR2 FYNNEI. CDR3 residues: CASSATSEVALYVQFF. The CDR3 DNA is TGTGCCAGCAGTGCCACCTCGGAGGTAGCGCTCTACGTGCAGTTCTTC.

J is TRBJ2-2 and V is TRBV2, with TRBD2 identical over 13 bases. This CDR3 spans 20 amino acids. The V segment lost 8 bases and the J segment 0 bases; nucleotides outside the gene matches: 15. CDR1 SNHLY and CDR2 FYNNEI come from the germline V gene. Here the CDR3 reads CASWALPGLAGLSNTGELFF. As DNA, the CDR3 is TGTGCCAGCTGGGCCCTCCCGGGACTAGCGGGACTTTCGAACACCGGGGAGCTGTTTTTT.

V and J are TRBV29-1 and TRBJ1-1; the D gene is possibly TRBD1 (6 bases). The length of the CDR3 is 13 residues. The germline gives CDR1 SQVTM, CDR2 ANQGSEA. Trimming cost V 6 bases and J 5 bases, with 16 bases left between them. CDR3: CSVGGGAGTEAFF. The CDR3 coding sequence is TGCAGCGTGGGCGGGGGGGCCGGAACTGAAGCTTTCTTT.

This chain uses TRBV30 with TRBJ2-1; 8 nucleotides align to TRBD2. Losses at the gene ends were 2 bases for V and 0 bases for J; bases not matched to a gene: 9. This CDR3 contains 17 residues. CDR1 and CDR2 from the germline V gene are GTSNPN and SVGIG (reference sequence). The DNA for the CDR3 is TGTGCCTGGAGTAAAAGACTAGCGCAGAGCTCCTACAATGAGCAGTTCTTC. It translates to CAWSKRLAQSSYNEQFF.

The chain uses TRBV5-1 and TRBJ2-2; 8 nucleotides line up with TRBD1. With 3 bases clipped from V and 4 bases from J, the junction kept 8 bases outside the gene matches. This CDR3 has 16 residues. Germline V gene data show CDR1 as SGHRS and CDR2 as YFSETQ. The CDR3 sequence is CASSSPTGAGTGELFF. In DNA, the CDR3 is TGCGCCAGCAGCTCCCCGACAGGGGCGGGCACCGGGGAGCTGTTTTTT.

V gene TRBV6-5 combines with J gene TRBJ1-1; D is unclear. CDR3 length equals 13 residues. Trimming took off 4 bases at V and 2 bases at J, with 8 bases between the two ends. Per germline, CDR1 MNHEY and CDR2 SVGAGI. The CDR3 DNA is TGTGCCAGCAGTTCATCTTTAAACACTGAAGCTTTCTTT. Its translation: CASSSSLNTEAFF.

The J gene is TRBJ2-3, the V gene TRBV11-3; D is perhaps TRBD1 (5 bases). CDR1 and CDR2 from the germline V gene are SGHNT and YENEEA. The germline V and J ends were trimmed by 5 bases and 7 bases, with 10 bases remaining between them. This CDR3 spans 12 amino acids. CDR3 nucleotide sequence: TGTGCCAGCAGCCTAGGGGTTAATACGCAGTATTTT. Encoded protein: CASSLGVNTQYF.

The chain carries TRBV11-1 and TRBJ2-3; TRBD2 aligns across 7 bases. CDR1 and CDR2 from the germline V gene are SGHAT and FQDESV (reference sequence). The CDR3 is 15 residues long. V was clipped by 1 base and J by 1 base; unmatched bases: 2. CDR3 coding DNA: TGTGCCAGCAGCTTAGTGAGCGGGGGCACAGATACGCAGTATTTT. Translated: CASSLVSGGTDTQYF. Together with reference TRBV11-1 and TRBJ2-3, the CDR3 gives the full variable domain: EAEVAQSPRYKITEKSQAVAFWCDPISGHATLYWYRQILGQGPELLVQFQDESVVDDSQLPKDRFSAERLKGVDSTLKIQPAELGDSAMYLCASSLVSGGTDTQYFGPGTRLTVL.

This chain uses TRBV7-9 with TRBJ2-1, with unresolved D. The V gene lost 1 base and the J gene lost 0 bases, with 7 bases spanning the gap. This CDR3 has 15 residues. Per the germline V gene, CDR1 is SEHNR and CDR2 is FQNEAQ (reference sequence). CDR3 region: CASSLGPNSYNEQFF. CDR3 sequence (DNA): TGTGCCAGCAGCTTAGGACCTAACTCCTACAATGAGCAGTTCTTC.

The rearrangement uses TRBV6-1 and TRBJ2-2; D unresolved. Germline V gene lookup returns CDR1 MNHNS and CDR2 SASEGT. The CDR3 has 15 amino acids. The germline V and J ends were trimmed by 4 bases and 4 bases, with 13 bases remaining between them. The CDR3 DNA is TGTGCCAGCAGTGCAACAGCTCTTATCACCGGGGAGCTGTTTTTT. This encodes CASSATALITGELFF.

This rearrangement joins TRBV11-2 to TRBJ2-1; the D gene is possibly TRBD1 (8 bases). This CDR3 contains 16 residues. Germline CDR1 is SGHAT and CDR2 is FQNNGV. V lost 5 bases and J 3 bases, leaving 17 bases between the germline ends. The CDR3 loop reads CASSPTGGEFYNEQFF. The CDR3 coding sequence is TGTGCCAGCAGCCCAACAGGGGGGGAGTTCTACAATGAGCAGTTCTTC.

V and J are TRBV28 and TRBJ2-1, with D tentatively TRBD2 (5 bases). Deletions cut 7 bases from V and 5 bases from J, with 15 bases between. The CDR3 has 14 residues. Per germline, CDR1 MDHEN and CDR2 SYDVKM. The CDR3 is CASTLERLNNEQFF. Written as DNA, the CDR3 is TGTGCCAGCACGCTTGAGCGGCTTAACAATGAGCAGTTCTTC.

This chain uses TRBV9 with TRBJ2-7; D is perhaps TRBD1 (5 bases). The germline V gene encodes CDR1 SGDLS and CDR2 YYNGEE. The CDR3 has 13 amino acids. V was cut by 4 bases and J by 3 bases, with 11 bases left in between. The CDR3 coding sequence is TGTGCCAGCAGCCCCCGACAGTACTACGAGCAGTACTTC. As protein: CASSPRQYYEQYF.

Note on this clone: One end of the junction varies from germline; a read error may be responsible. The genes are TRBV7-9 and TRBJ2-5, with D tentatively TRBD2 (5 bases). The CDR3 loop spans 14 amino acids. The germline gives CDR1 SEHNR, CDR2 FQNEAQ (reference sequence). The CDR3 reads CAGSLALRQETQYF. In DNA, the CDR3 is TGTGCCGGCAGCTTAGCGCTCAGGCAAGAGACCCAGTACTTC.

The V and J genes are TRBV19 and TRBJ2-7, with D tentatively TRBD2 (6 bases). V shed 3 bases and J shed 0 bases, with 21 bases lying between them. CDR1 is LNHDA and CDR2 is SQIVND in the germline V gene (reference sequence). This CDR3 comprises 18 residues. CDR3 in amino acids: CASSMGVETGVISYEQYF. The CDR3 bases are TGTGCCAGTAGTATGGGAGTCGAAACGGGAGTTATCTCCTACGAGCAGTACTTC.

The genes are TRBV5-6 and TRBJ2-7; 10 nucleotides align to TRBD2. This CDR3 is built from 14 residues. CDR1 and CDR2 (germline): SGHDT, YYEEEE. V lost 4 bases, J lost 3 bases, and 4 bases stayed unmatched. The CDR3 nucleotides are TGTGCCAGCAGCCCGGGACTAGCGCTCTACGAGCAGTACTTC. This encodes CASSPGLALYEQYF.

The chain combines TRBV2 with TRBJ2-7; no firm D call. The CDR3 covers 14 residues. CDR1 SNHLY and CDR2 FYNNEI come from the germline V gene. V was cut by 1 base and J by 3 bases, with 10 bases left in between. The CDR3 DNA is TGTGCCAGCAGTGAAGAGTATCGCCACTACGAGCAGTACTTC. The encoded protein is CASSEEYRHYEQYF.

This rearrangement joins TRBV27 to TRBJ2-7, with 10 bases matching TRBD2. The ends lost 4 bases at V and 3 bases at J; junction bases unmatched: 12. The CDR3 runs to 17 residues. The V gene's germline CDR1 is MNHEY and CDR2 SMNVEV (reference sequence). The CDR3 reads CASSSYTPLAGVYEQYF. The CDR3, as DNA: TGTGCCAGCAGTTCCTACACACCCCTAGCGGGAGTCTACGAGCAGTACTTC.

The rearrangement joins TRBV4-3 to TRBJ2-3, with 9 bases aligning to TRBD2. This CDR3 has 17 residues. In germline, CDR1 is LGHNA, CDR2 YSLEER. Trimming removed 1 base from V and 0 bases from J; junction bases left unmatched: 5. CDR3 in amino acids: CASSQGHLAGSTDTQYF. In nucleotides, the CDR3 is TGCGCCAGCAGCCAAGGTCATCTAGCGGGAAGCACAGATACGCAGTATTTT.

Of note for this clone: Other nucleotide sequences from this sample produce the same CDR3. The chain combines TRBV5-4 with TRBJ2-1; D uncertain. CDR1 is SGHNT and CDR2 is YYREEE in the germline V gene (reference sequence). The CDR3 contains 12 residues. Trimming took 1 base from V and 5 from J, leaving 4 bases between them. The CDR3 protein is CASSLRNNEQFF. CDR3 DNA sequence: TGTGCCAGCAGCTTGCGGAACAATGAGCAGTTCTTC.

The chain recombines TRBV19 with TRBJ2-7; D gene unclear. This CDR3 contains 12 residues. Germline V gives CDR1 LNHDA, CDR2 SQIVND (reference sequence). Trimming removed 8 bases at V and 0 bases at J, with 8 bases between. CDR3 sequence (DNA): TGTGCCAGTGGTACTGACTCCTACGAGCAGTACTTC. This codes for CASGTDSYEQYF.

V usage is TRBV6-5 and J usage is TRBJ1-2; 7 positions match TRBD1. Germline values: CDR1 MNHEY, CDR2 SVGAGI. The junction had 1 base not matched to a gene; V was cut back by 0 bases and J by 6 bases. CDR3 length: 13 amino acids. In nucleotides, the CDR3 is TGTGCCAGCAGTTACTCGGGACAGCATGGCTACACCTTC. Protein: CASSYSGQHGYTF.